The 9 T cell receptor beta chains reported below all come from one sample, sequenced in a study of blood T cell repertoires in COVID-19. The method was immunoSEQ multiplex PCR; TCRdb's version includes in-frame clones alone and lacks a portion of them. Counted here are 270,000 or so clones, 86% occurring once; the ten biggest clones make up just under 9%. The material sequenced was peripheral blood. Source of these receptors: a man aged 35-49 years with active or convalescent COVID-19.

This rearrangement joins TRBV6-5 to TRBJ1-2, with D possibly being TRBD1 (6 bases). Germline assignment: CDR1 MNHEY and CDR2 SVGAGI. The CDR3 extends over 13 amino acids. Deletions cut 8 bases from V and 2 bases from J, with 12 bases between. For the CDR3, the DNA is TGTGCCAGCTCGAGGGGGATAAACTATGGCTACACCTTC. Encoded protein: CASSRGINYGYTF.

The chain carries TRBV19 and TRBJ2-7; D perhaps matches TRBD1 (6 bases). V lost 3 bases, J lost 3 bases, and 15 bases lay in between. CDR3 length equals 15 residues. Per germline, CDR1 LNHDA and CDR2 SQIVND (reference sequence). The CDR3 bases are TGTGCCAGTAGTATTACGGGGCAGGGGAGCTACGAGCAGTACTTC. Encoded protein: CASSITGQGSYEQYF.

This clone was detected a few times. The rearrangement uses TRBV27 and TRBJ2-7, with TRBD1 matching 9 bases. There are 13 residues in the CDR3. V was clipped by 9 bases and J by 4 bases; unmatched bases: 7. CDR1 and CDR2 (germline): MNHEY, SMNVEV (reference sequence). The DNA of the CDR3 is TGTGCCAGTGGTGCACAGGGGGCTTACGAGCAGTACTTC. It codes for CASGAQGAYEQYF.

This clone turned up a few times. The gene calls are TRBV30 and TRBJ1-3; D is undetermined. The V end was cut by 0 bases, the J end by 1 base, with 4 bases between. The CDR3 covers 13 residues. The germline CDR1 and CDR2 sequences are GTSNPN and SVGIG (reference sequence). The CDR3 DNA follows: TGTGCCTGGAGTGTCGGGTCTGGAAACACCATATATTTT. The encoded protein is CAWSVGSGNTIYF.

The count of this clone is one. The V and J genes are TRBV11-1 and TRBJ2-1; 7 nucleotides align to TRBD1. V dropped 3 bases and J dropped 2; count of bases not matched to a gene: 7. The germline V gene encodes CDR1 SGHAT and CDR2 FQDESV (reference sequence). The CDR3 extends over 16 amino acids. CDR3 amino acids: CASSFPVGGPYNEQFF. CDR3 nucleotide sequence: TGTGCCAGCAGCTTCCCGGTAGGGGGCCCCTACAATGAGCAGTTCTTC.

This chain uses TRBV25-1 with TRBJ2-7; 9 nucleotides line up with TRBD1. J gave up 4 bases and V 0 bases, and 13 bases lay outside the gene matches. Germline values: CDR1 MGHDK, CDR2 SYGVNS. CDR3 length equals 18 residues. For the CDR3, the DNA is TGTGCCAGCAGTGAATATTACCCCTCCGGGACAGGGCCATACGAGCAGTACTTC. Protein sequence: CASSEYYPSGTGPYEQYF.

This clone was recorded only once. This chain links TRBV5-6 with TRBJ1-5, with TRBD1 matching 7 bases. The CDR3 extends over 18 amino acids. Per germline, CDR1 SGHDT and CDR2 YYEEEE. With 2 bases clipped from V and 2 bases from J, the junction kept 13 bases outside the gene matches. The CDR3 region has the DNA TGTGCCAGCAGCTTATCCCGACAGGGAAGTTTGGGCAATCAGCCCCAGCATTTT. Encoded protein: CASSLSRQGSLGNQPQHF.

V is TRBV6-5 and J is TRBJ2-7; possibly TRBD2 for D (5 bases). Germline V lookup: CDR1 MNHEY, CDR2 SVGAGI. The V and J ends lost 5 bases and 5 bases respectively, with 19 bases between them. This CDR3 is 15 amino acids long. The CDR3: CASSPSRTGIHEQYF. The CDR3 DNA follows: TGTGCCAGCAGTCCCTCACGCACGGGGATCCACGAGCAGTACTTC.

The chain links TRBV5-1 to TRBJ2-1; 10 nucleotides line up with TRBD2. J was trimmed by 9 bases and V by 0 bases; bases with no gene match: 9. This CDR3 has 16 amino acids. Germline CDR1 SGHRS, CDR2 YFSETQ. CDR3 loop: CASSLAAGGMGGEQFF. CDR3 in DNA: TGCGCCAGCAGCTTGGCAGCGGGAGGGATGGGCGGTGAGCAGTTCTTC.